The clone carrying this TCR beta chain turned up a few times. As yet, its antigen is unknown. The CDR3 covers 16 residues. Losses at the gene ends were 3 bases for V and 9 bases for J; bases not matched to a gene: 15. The germline V gene has CDR1 LGHNA and CDR2 YNFKEQ. Vbeta (60) and Jbeta (13) primers were used in the PCR. Only in-frame clones appear in the TCRdb table, and some are missing; sequencing was by immunoSEQ multiplex PCR. This sample has roughly 100,000 clones, with 65% to 80% found just once. This entry comes from a study of cytomegalovirus exposure and HLA in healthy donors. Overall study results and limits: Listed as cytomegalovirus-associated were 170 or so TCR beta chains.

The chain uses TRBV4-2 and TRBJ2-5, with 8 nucleotides matching TRBD2. The origin of this receptor is a male donor in good health and CMV-seropositive. Sequencing was done on a sample of PBMCs. This CDR3 reads CASSQQRDSGGVAQYF. The CDR3 region has the DNA TGTGCCAGCAGCCAGCAACGGGATTCCGGGGGGGTGGCCCAGTACTTC.